These T cell receptor beta chains were read from a single sample in a study of blood T cell repertoires in COVID-19. Assay: immunoSEQ multiplex PCR; the TCRdb copy retains only in-frame clones and omits some. The table lists approximately 250,000 clones, approximately 83% of them singletons, with 7.4% in the top ten. The sequenced sample was peripheral blood. These receptors all stem from a woman between 50 and 59 years old with acute or convalescent COVID-19. Each CDR3 is given with its conserved first and last residue. A D gene is named only where the DNA matches it firmly. A clone size is listed for some rows: how often the clone was seen (once, few, many), or a class if it is expanded.

CDR3 | DNA | size | J | V | D
CASSQAGFLETQYF | TGTGCCAGCTCACAGGCAGGGTTCTTGGAGACCCAGTACTTC | NA | TRBJ2-5 | TRBV18 | NA
CASTGTGGANSPLHF | TGTGCCAGCACCGGGACAGGTGGGGCTAATTCACCCCTCCACTTT | NA | TRBJ1-6 | TRBV27 | TRBD1
CASSQSPGGITKYLNTEAFF | TGTGCCAGCAGCCAATCGCCGGGGGGGATTACCAAATATTTGAACACTGAAGCTTTCTTT | NA | TRBJ1-1 | TRBV3-1/TRBV3-2 | NA
CATSEGTPNQPQHF | TGTGCCACCAGTGAGGGCACTCCAAATCAGCCCCAGCATTTT | NA | TRBJ1-5 | TRBV24-1 | NA
CASSLDRVLDEKLFF | TGTGCCAGCAGCTTAGACAGGGTTTTGGATGAAAAACTGTTTTTT | few | TRBJ1-4 | TRBV7-8 | NA
CASSVDRGGTDTQYF | TGTGCCAGTAGTGTTGACAGGGGGGGAACAGATACACAGTATTTT | NA | TRBJ2-3 | TRBV19 | TRBD1
CSVDIYRGTALGPPNTEAFF | TGCAGCGTTGATATTTACAGGGGAACGGCCTTGGGGCCCCCGAACACTGAAGCTTTCTTT | NA | TRBJ1-1 | TRBV29-1 | TRBD1
CASRTGALDTQYF | TGTGCCAGCAGGACAGGTGCTCTCGATACGCAGTATTTT | NA | TRBJ2-3 | TRBV25-1 | NA
CASSLASGSVGETQYF | TGCGCCAGCAGCTTGGCTTCAGGGTCAGTCGGTGAGACCCAGTACTTC | NA | TRBJ2-5 | TRBV5-1 | NA
CASARLVADTQYF | TGTGCCAGCGCCCGACTAGTGGCAGATACGCAGTATTTT | NA | TRBJ2-3 | TRBV6-5 | NA
CASSLTGRGLDSGYTF | TGTGCCAGCAGTCTTACCGGCAGGGGCCTGGATTCCGGCTACACCTTC | once | TRBJ1-2 | TRBV7-3 | NA
CASSSPSGGQSTTDTQYF | TGTGCCAGCAGCTCGCCTAGCGGGGGCCAATCTACCACAGATACGCAGTATTTT | once | TRBJ2-3 | TRBV11-3 | TRBD2
CATSDFTGARTDTQYF | TGTGCCACCAGTGATTTCACAGGGGCGCGGACAGATACGCAGTATTTT | NA | TRBJ2-3 | TRBV24-1 | TRBD1
CASSLVTSGRLLETQYF | TGTGCCAGCAGCTTAGTAACTAGCGGGAGGTTGCTTGAGACCCAGTACTTC | NA | TRBJ2-5 | TRBV7-6 | TRBD2
CASSRLALQLRNTGELFF | TGTGCCAGCAGCCGGTTAGCTCTGCAGCTGCGGAACACCGGGGAGCTGTTTTTT | NA | TRBJ2-2 | TRBV6-2/TRBV6-3 | NA
CASSHYGWYQETQYF | TGTGCCAGCAGCCATTACGGTTGGTACCAAGAGACCCAGTACTTC | NA | TRBJ2-5 | TRBV14 | NA
CASSLRRGETQYF | TGTGCCAGCAGCTTAAGAAGGGGGGAGACCCAGTACTTC | NA | TRBJ2-5 | TRBV11-2 | NA